This section outlines one T cell receptor beta chain sequence together with its context. This sample was included in a study of Graves' ophthalmopathy and Graves' hyperthyroidism. With V trimmed by 5 bases and J by 0 bases, 16 bases remained unmatched. The CDR3 runs 18 residues. CDR1 is PRHDT, CDR2 FYEKMQ, per germline (reference sequence). Researchers took RNA transcripts and amplified TCR beta CDR3 regions from them. Second-round multiplex PCR followed a first-round RT-PCR using HTBI primers. TCRdb re-analysed the multiplex PCR reads in MiXCR, keeping a single row per CDR3 protein. Altogether about 230,000 distinct CDR3 sequences are present, around 50% being singletons, with the ten largest covering approximately 44%.

The receptor was derived from an adult man with Graves' ophthalmopathy. The sample was peripheral blood. The gene calls are TRBV13 and TRBJ2-7; 7 nucleotides match TRBD1. Here the CDR3 reads CASSQGLPSGQSSYEQYF. CDR3 DNA sequence: TGTGCCAGCAGCCAAGGATTACCATCGGGACAGAGCTCCTACGAGCAGTACTTC.